Below, 25 T cell receptor beta chains from the same sample are listed, as sequenced in a study of T cells in Graves' hyperthyroidism and ophthalmopathy. Amplified TCR beta CDR3 regions derived from RNA transcripts. First-round RT-PCR targeting the TCR CDR3 was performed with the HTBI primer set. MiXCR was run by TCRdb on the multiplex PCR reads, yielding one entry per CDR3 protein. Of under 450,000 distinct CDR3 sequences in the sample, 15% to 18% were seen once. What was sequenced was blood. These receptor sequences come from a young woman with Graves' hyperthyroidism.

This clonotype was seen a few times. This chain joins TRBV5-1 and TRBJ1-5; TRBD1 agrees at 9 bases. The CDR3 has 14 residues. The V gene end was trimmed by 4 bases and the J gene end by 7 bases; junction bases not matched to a gene: 6. In germline, CDR1 is SGHRS, CDR2 YFSETQ. For the CDR3, the DNA is TGCGCCAGCAGCCCAGGACAGGGGTTCCAGCCCCAGCATTTT. Amino acid sequence: CASSPGQGFQPQHF.

The chain has TRBV19 and TRBJ2-7; D unclear. Trimming stripped 5 bases from V and 4 bases from J, with 12 bases between. This CDR3 comprises 13 residues. Germline V gene data show CDR1 as LNHDA and CDR2 as SQIVND (reference sequence). DNA of the CDR3: TGTGCCAGTAGTTACGACTGGACGTACGAGCAGTACTTC. Translation: CASSYDWTYEQYF. Combining the CDR3 with reference TRBV19 and TRBJ2-7 gives the whole variable domain DGGITQSPKYLFRKEGQNVTLSCEQNLNHDAMYWYRQDPGQGLRLIYYSQIVNDFQKGDIAEGYSVSREKKESFPLTVTSAQKNPTAFYLCASSYDWTYEQYFGPGTRLTVT.

The V call is TRBV10-3, the J call TRBJ2-7; possible D gene TRBD1, 6 bases. Per germline, CDR1 ENHRY and CDR2 SYGVKD. This CDR3 region has 14 residues. V lost 6 bases and J 2 bases, leaving 14 bases between the germline ends. CDR3 protein: CAIRNNRDAYEQYF. In nucleotides, the CDR3 is TGTGCCATCAGGAACAACAGGGATGCCTACGAGCAGTACTTC.

This clonotype appeared many times. This chain links TRBV27 with TRBJ1-1; possibly TRBD1 for D (5 bases). Between the trimmed V and J ends, which lost 1 base and 6 bases, there was a span of 12 bases. The CDR3 runs to 14 residues. CDR1 and CDR2 (germline): MNHEY, SMNVEV (reference sequence). The CDR3 nucleotides read TGTGCCAGCAGTTTATTGGGACTAGAGGCTGAAGCTTTCTTT. Translated, it gives CASSLLGLEAEAFF.

This clonotype was counted at least ten times. The chain recombines TRBV2 with TRBJ1-2, with D possibly matching TRBD1 (5 bases). CDR3 size: 14 residues. The germline V gene has CDR1 SNHLY and CDR2 FYNNEI. V was clipped by 2 bases and J by 5 bases, with 12 bases between them. CDR3 sequence reads: CASSESVWGYGYTF. CDR3 sequence (DNA): TGTGCCAGCAGTGAATCTGTCTGGGGGTATGGCTACACCTTC. Using reference TRBV2 and TRBJ1-2 for the parts outside the CDR3, the full variable domain is EPEVTQTPSHQVTQMGQEVILRCVPISNHLYFYWYRQILGQKVEFLVSFYNNEISEKSEIFDDQFSVERPDGSNFTLKIRSTKLEDSAMYFCASSESVWGYGYTFGSGTRLTVV.

In this sample, this clonotype turned up many times. The CDR3 DNA is TGTGCCACGAGACCGACAGGGGAGAACACTGAAGCTTTCTTT. Protein product: CATRPTGENTEAFF. This sequence joins TRBV2 and TRBJ1-1; 8 positions agree with TRBD1. V shed 10 bases, J shed 1 base, and the junction held 8 bases outside the gene matches. Per the germline V gene, CDR1 is SNHLY and CDR2 is FYNNEI. The CDR3 spans 14 residues.

This rearrangement joins TRBV25-1 to TRBJ2-7; 12 nucleotides line up with TRBD2. This CDR3 contains 16 residues. With 0 bases clipped from V and 7 bases from J, the junction kept 7 bases outside the gene matches. Germline V gene lookup returns CDR1 MGHDK and CDR2 SYGVNS. DNA for the CDR3: TGTGCCAGCAGTGAATATCGAACTAGCGGGGGGCGGGAGCAGTACTTC. Encoded protein: CASSEYRTSGGREQYF.

In this sample, this clonotype turned up many times. This rearrangement joins TRBV12-3 or TRBV12-4 to TRBJ1-5; no clear D. The CDR3 spans 15 residues. Trimming left V 6 bases short and J 0 bases short, with 12 bases between. CDR3 protein: CASSPTLNSNQPQHF. Here the CDR3 DNA reads TGTGCCAGCAGCCCGACACTCAATAGCAATCAGCCCCAGCATTTT.

This chain joins TRBV6-2 or TRBV6-3 and TRBJ1-2; D not resolved. Trimming left V 5 bases short and J 4 bases short, with 29 bases between. Germline assignment: CDR1 MNHEY and CDR2 SVGEGT. The CDR3 is made up of 19 amino acids. The CDR3 loop reads CASSLPARVPVYPIYGYTF. For the CDR3, the DNA is TGTGCCAGCAGTCTCCCCGCCCGGGTTCCGGTCTATCCTATCTATGGCTACACCTTC.

This clonotype was seen a few times. V gene TRBV28 combines with J gene TRBJ2-3; 9 bases align to TRBD1. The germline V gene has CDR1 MDHEN and CDR2 SYDVKM. Losses at the gene ends were 4 bases for V and 6 bases for J; bases not matched to a gene: 8. CDR3 size: 15 residues. This CDR3 is CASSSRTGGPDTQYF. DNA of the CDR3: TGTGCCAGCAGTTCGAGAACAGGGGGCCCTGATACGCAGTATTTT.

The chain uses TRBV24-1 and TRBJ1-2; weak D call: TRBD1 (5 bases). Trimming took off 3 bases at V and 2 bases at J, with 15 bases between the two ends. Per the germline V gene, CDR1 is KGHDR and CDR2 is SFDVKD. The CDR3 runs 16 residues. The CDR3 coding sequence is TGTGCCACCAGTGATCCGGGGGACGGGTGGAACTATGGCTACACCTTC. Its protein is CATSDPGDGWNYGYTF.

About this clonotype: A read error may be the cause here, since a much bigger clone is one base away. The chain recombines TRBV18 with TRBJ1-2; TRBD1 matches 10 bases. Looked up from germline, CDR1 is KGHSH and CDR2 is LQKENI. The CDR3 has 16 residues. V trimming: 3 bases; J trimming: 4 bases; junction bases outside the gene matches: 8. The CDR3 reads CASSPTGTGESYGYTF. The CDR3 nucleotides read TGTGCCAGCTCACCTACCGGGACAGGGGAGAGCTATGGCTACACCTTC.

This clonotype showed up many times. This sequence joins TRBV2 and TRBJ1-2; 8 bases fit TRBD1. Germline loops: CDR1 SNHLY, CDR2 FYNNEI. J lost 4 bases, V lost 1 base, and 5 bases had no gene match. The CDR3 loop spans 15 amino acids. The CDR3 nucleotides are TGTGCCAGCAGTGAAGGTGGACAGGGAGTCTATGGCTACACCTTC. Translating gives CASSEGGQGVYGYTF.

The genes are TRBV11-2 and TRBJ1-3; no firm D call. The germline V gene encodes CDR1 SGHAT and CDR2 FQNNGV. This CDR3 spans 16 amino acids. Trimming cost V 6 bases and J 0 bases, with 15 bases left between them. The CDR3 sequence: CASSFDLSLSGNTIYF. The CDR3 DNA sequence: TGTGCCAGCAGTTTTGACTTGAGTCTCTCTGGAAACACCATATATTTT.

This clonotype has just a few counts. The chain combines TRBV4-1 with TRBJ2-7; 7 positions match TRBD1. From germline, CDR1 is MGHRA and CDR2 YSYEKL. With V trimmed by 1 base and J by 0 bases, 3 bases remained unmatched. CDR3 length: 15 residues. The CDR3 sequence: CASSQGPGGSYEQYF. CDR3 in DNA: TGCGCCAGCAGCCAAGGTCCAGGGGGCTCCTACGAGCAGTACTTC.

The V call is TRBV9, the J call TRBJ2-1; D not certain. Germline lookup yields CDR1 SGDLS and CDR2 YYNGEE. The CDR3 runs to 15 residues. V was clipped by 1 base and J by 1 base, with 9 bases between them. The chain's CDR3 is CASSVYGRSYNEQFF. For the CDR3, the DNA is TGTGCCAGCAGCGTATATGGCAGATCCTACAATGAGCAGTTCTTC.

The J gene is TRBJ1-5, the V gene TRBV28; D gene uncertain. The CDR3 spans 13 residues. Germline CDR1 reads MDHEN; CDR2 reads SYDVKM. Trimming left V 10 bases short and J 0 bases short, with 10 bases between. CDR3 coding DNA: TGTGCCACCGGCGGGGTTAGCAATCAGCCCCAGCATTTT. It specifies CATGGVSNQPQHF.

In this sample, this clonotype turned up many times. CDR3 region: CASSKYTGGDEQYF. CDR3 bases: TGTGCCAGCAGCAAATACACAGGGGGGGACGAGCAGTACTTC. This sequence joins TRBV28 and TRBJ2-7; D may be TRBD1 (8 bases). This CDR3 is built from 14 residues. Looked up from germline, CDR1 is MDHEN and CDR2 is SYDVKM. Trimming pared 6 bases from V and 5 bases from J, leaving 17 bases between.

The rearrangement uses TRBV11-2 and TRBJ2-7; 10 bases are a match to TRBD2. CDR1 and CDR2 (germline): SGHAT, FQNNGV. The CDR3 covers 16 residues. V was pared by 1 base and J by 5 bases, with 8 bases of the junction left unmatched. The CDR3 nucleotides are TGTGCCAGCAGCTTAGTAAGGGCTAGCGGGAGCCACGAGCAGTACTTC. This sequence encodes CASSLVRASGSHEQYF.

This clonotype has ten or more counts. The J gene is TRBJ1-4, the V gene TRBV7-6; possibly TRBD1 for D (6 bases). Trimming stripped 0 bases from V and 0 bases from J, with 20 bases between. The CDR3 is 20 residues long. Per the germline V gene, CDR1 is SGHVS and CDR2 is FNYEAQ. CDR3 amino acids: CASSLAYFRGTWATNEKLFF. DNA for the CDR3: TGTGCCAGCAGCTTAGCGTATTTCAGGGGAACTTGGGCAACTAATGAAAAACTGTTTTTT.

CDR3 sequence reads: CATSDAGTSAREQYF. The CDR3, as DNA: TGTGCCACCAGTGACGCCGGGACTAGCGCGAGGGAGCAGTACTTC. This chain joins TRBV24-1 and TRBJ2-7; 10 positions agree with TRBD2. The CDR3 sequence is 15 residues long. Germline CDR1 and CDR2: KGHDR and SFDVKD. The junction had 9 bases not matched to a gene; V was cut back by 4 bases and J by 7 bases.

This clonotype was recorded many times. The J gene is TRBJ2-3, the V gene TRBV7-2; TRBD2 matches at 8 bases. Losses at the gene ends were 4 bases for V and 2 bases for J; bases not matched to a gene: 8. Germline V CDR1 and CDR2: SGHTA, FQGNSA. This CDR3 is 16 amino acids long. As DNA, the CDR3 is TGTGCCAGCAGCTCTAGCCGGGGGGGCCTCACAGATACGCAGTATTTT. Translation gives CASSSSRGGLTDTQYF.

Notes on this clonotype: At one boundary the junction diverges from the germline segment, which might be a read error. V gene TRBV5-6 combines with J gene TRBJ2-1; TRBD1 matches 10 bases. In germline, CDR1 is SGHDT, CDR2 YYEEEE. There are 14 residues in the CDR3. CDR3 sequence: CTSSFGQGVNEQFF. The CDR3 DNA follows: TGTACCAGCAGTTTTGGACAGGGGGTCAATGAGCAGTTCTTC.

This chain joins TRBV7-9 and TRBJ1-1; D is perhaps TRBD1 (5 bases). Germline CDR1 and CDR2: SEHNR and FQNEAQ (reference sequence). The CDR3 is made up of 12 amino acids. The ends were cut back, 5 bases at V and 5 bases at J, with 9 bases in the middle. The CDR3 sequence: CASSRQLTEAFF. The CDR3 bases are TGTGCCAGCAGCCGACAGTTAACTGAAGCTTTCTTT.

The CDR3 nucleotides are TGTGCCAGCAGTGAATTTTTAAGCTCCTACGAGCAGTACTTC. Its protein product is CASSEFLSSYEQYF. This rearrangement joins TRBV25-1 to TRBJ2-7; D unresolved. Germline V gives CDR1 MGHDK, CDR2 SYGVNS. V lost 1 base to trimming and J lost 0 bases, with 7 bases between them. This CDR3 has 14 residues.